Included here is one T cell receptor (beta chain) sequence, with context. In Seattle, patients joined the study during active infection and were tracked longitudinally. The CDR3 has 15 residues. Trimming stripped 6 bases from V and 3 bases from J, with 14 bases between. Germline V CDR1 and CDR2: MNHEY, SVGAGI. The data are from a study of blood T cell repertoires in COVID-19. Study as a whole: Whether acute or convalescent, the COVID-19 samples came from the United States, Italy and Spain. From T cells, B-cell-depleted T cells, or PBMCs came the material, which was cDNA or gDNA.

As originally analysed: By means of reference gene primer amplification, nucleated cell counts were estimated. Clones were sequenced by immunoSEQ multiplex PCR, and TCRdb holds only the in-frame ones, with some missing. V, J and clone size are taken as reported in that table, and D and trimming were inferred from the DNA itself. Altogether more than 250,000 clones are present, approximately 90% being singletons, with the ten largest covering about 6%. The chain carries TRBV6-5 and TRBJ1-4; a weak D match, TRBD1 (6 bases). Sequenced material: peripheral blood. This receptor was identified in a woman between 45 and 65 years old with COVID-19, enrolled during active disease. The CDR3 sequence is CASSRDRRSNEKLFF. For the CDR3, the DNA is TGTGCCAGCAGCCGTGACAGGAGGTCTAATGAAAAACTGTTTTTT.